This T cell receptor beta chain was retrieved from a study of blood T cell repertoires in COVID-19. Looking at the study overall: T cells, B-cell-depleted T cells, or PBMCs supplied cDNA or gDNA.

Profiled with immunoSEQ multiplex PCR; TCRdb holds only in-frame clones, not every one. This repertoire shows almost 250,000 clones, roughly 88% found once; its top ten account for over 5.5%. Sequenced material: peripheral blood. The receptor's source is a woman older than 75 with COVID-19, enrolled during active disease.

CDR3 nucleotides: TGTGCCAGCAGTTACTCCTCAACTAATGAAAAACTGTTTTTT. Translating it yields CASSYSSTNEKLFF. This chain uses TRBV6-5 with TRBJ1-4; D gene unclear. Trimming left V 0 bases short and J 0 bases short, with 2 bases between. The CDR3 spans 14 residues. From germline, CDR1 is MNHEY and CDR2 SVGAGI.